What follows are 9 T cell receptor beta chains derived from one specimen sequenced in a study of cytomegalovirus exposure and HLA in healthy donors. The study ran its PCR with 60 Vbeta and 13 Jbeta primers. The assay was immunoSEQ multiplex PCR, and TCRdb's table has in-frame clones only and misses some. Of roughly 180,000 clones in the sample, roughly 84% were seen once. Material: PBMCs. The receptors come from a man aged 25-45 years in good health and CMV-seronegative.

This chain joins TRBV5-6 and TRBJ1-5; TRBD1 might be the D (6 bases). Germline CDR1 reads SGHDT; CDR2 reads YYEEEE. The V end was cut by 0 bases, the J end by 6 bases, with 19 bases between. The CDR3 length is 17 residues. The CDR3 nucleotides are TGTGCCAGCAGCTTGGGACAGGCCGTACTGTCGGGTCAGCCCCAGCATTTT. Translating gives CASSLGQAVLSGQPQHF.

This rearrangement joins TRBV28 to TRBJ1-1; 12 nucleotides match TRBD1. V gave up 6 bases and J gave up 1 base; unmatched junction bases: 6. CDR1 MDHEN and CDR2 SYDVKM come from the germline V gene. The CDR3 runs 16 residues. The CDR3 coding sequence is TGTGCCAGCAGCAGGGACAGGGGGCCCGAGAACACTGAAGCTTTCTTT. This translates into CASSRDRGPENTEAFF.

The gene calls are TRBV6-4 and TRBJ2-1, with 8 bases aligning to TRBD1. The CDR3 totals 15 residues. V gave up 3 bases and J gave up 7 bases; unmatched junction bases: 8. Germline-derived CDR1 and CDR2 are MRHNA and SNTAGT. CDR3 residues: CASSEGQAVKNEQFF. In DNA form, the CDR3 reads TGTGCCAGCAGTGAGGGACAGGCGGTGAAGAATGAGCAGTTCTTC.

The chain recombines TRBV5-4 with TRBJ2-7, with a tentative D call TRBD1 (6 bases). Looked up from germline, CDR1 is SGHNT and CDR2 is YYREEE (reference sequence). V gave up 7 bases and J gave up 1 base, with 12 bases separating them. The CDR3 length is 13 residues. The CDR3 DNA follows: TGTGCCAGCTCCGGGACATCATCCTACGAGCAGTACTTC. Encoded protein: CASSGTSSYEQYF. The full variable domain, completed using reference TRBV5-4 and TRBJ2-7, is ETGVTQSPTHLIKTRGQQVTLRCSSQSGHNTVSWYQQALGQGPQFIFQYYREEENGRGNFPPRFSGLQFPNYSSELNVNALELDDSALYLCASSGTSSYEQYFGPGTRLTVT.

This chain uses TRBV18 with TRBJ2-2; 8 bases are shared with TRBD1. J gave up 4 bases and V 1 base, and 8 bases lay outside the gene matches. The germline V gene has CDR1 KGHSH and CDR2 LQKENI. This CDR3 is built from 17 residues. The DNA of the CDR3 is TGTGCCAGCTCACCACGGACAGGGACCCCTAGCACCGGGGAGCTGTTTTTT. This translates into CASSPRTGTPSTGELFF.

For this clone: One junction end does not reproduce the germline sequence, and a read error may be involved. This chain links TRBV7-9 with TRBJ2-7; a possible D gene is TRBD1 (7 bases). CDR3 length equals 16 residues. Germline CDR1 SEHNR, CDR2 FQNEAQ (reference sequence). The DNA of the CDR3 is TGTTCCAGCAGCTTAGTAGTTTCAGGGGGGTTCCGCGAGCAGTACTTC. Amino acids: CSSSLVVSGGFREQYF. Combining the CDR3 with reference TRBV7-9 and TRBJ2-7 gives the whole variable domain DTGVSQNPRHKITKRGQNVTFRCDPISEHNRLYWYRQTLGQGPEFLTYFQNEAQLEKSRLLSDRFSAERPKGSFSTLEIQRTEQGDSAMYLCSSSLVVSGGFREQYFGPGTRLTVT.

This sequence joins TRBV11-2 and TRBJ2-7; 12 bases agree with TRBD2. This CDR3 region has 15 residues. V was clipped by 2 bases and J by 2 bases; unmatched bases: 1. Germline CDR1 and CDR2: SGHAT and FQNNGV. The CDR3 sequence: CASSLLAGGPYEQYF. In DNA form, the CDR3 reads TGTGCCAGCAGCTTACTAGCGGGAGGGCCCTACGAGCAGTACTTC.

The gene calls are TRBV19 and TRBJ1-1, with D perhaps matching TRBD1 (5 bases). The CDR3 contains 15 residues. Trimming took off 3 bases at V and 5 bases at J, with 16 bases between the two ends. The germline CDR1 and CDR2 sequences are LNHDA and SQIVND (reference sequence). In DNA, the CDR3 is TGTGCCAGTAGTATGTTGGGGGTGGGAGGGACTGAAGCTTTCTTT. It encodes CASSMLGVGGTEAFF.

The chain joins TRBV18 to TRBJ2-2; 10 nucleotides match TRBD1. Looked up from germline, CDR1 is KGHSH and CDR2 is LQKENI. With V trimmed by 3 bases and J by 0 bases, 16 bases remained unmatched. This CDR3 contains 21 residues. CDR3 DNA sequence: TGTGCCAGCTCACCGAACAGCCCCCGGGACAGGGGACTCTCGAACACCGGGGAGCTGTTTTTT. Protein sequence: CASSPNSPRDRGLSNTGELFF. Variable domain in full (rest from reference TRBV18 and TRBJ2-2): NAGVMQNPRHLVRRRGQEARLRCSPMKGHSHVYWYRQLPEEGLKFMVYLQKENIIDESGMPKERFSAEFPKEGPSILRIQQVVRGDSAAYFCASSPNSPRDRGLSNTGELFFGEGSRLTVL.